Presented here are 5 T cell receptor beta chains from one specimen sequenced in a study of cytomegalovirus exposure and HLA in healthy donors. The PCR was carried out with 60 Vbeta primers and 13 Jbeta primers. Assay used: immunoSEQ multiplex PCR; TCRdb lists only in-frame clones, some missing. The sample has 100,000 or so clones; roughly 13% are singletons. Specimen: PBMCs. All receptors come from a man aged 35 to 55 in good health and CMV-seropositive.

This chain joins TRBV6-5 and TRBJ1-1; D uncertain. Trimming left V 3 bases short and J 3 bases short, with 14 bases between. Germline V gene data show CDR1 as MNHEY and CDR2 as SVGAGI. This CDR3 has 15 residues. CDR3 in DNA: TGTGCCAGCAGTTATTCCGGGGAAGGGTACACTGAAGCTTTCTTT. Translating it yields CASSYSGEGYTEAFF.

J is TRBJ1-2 and V is TRBV28; no clear D. Germline V gene data show CDR1 as MDHEN and CDR2 as SYDVKM. Deletions cut 7 bases from V and 8 bases from J, with 11 bases between. The CDR3 runs 11 residues. In DNA, the CDR3 is TGTGCCAGCACCACCCTCGAGGGCTACACCTTC. As protein: CASTTLEGYTF.

This clone was counted a few times. The chain recombines TRBV6-5 with TRBJ2-1, with 11 bases lining up with TRBD2. Germline CDR1 MNHEY, CDR2 SVGAGI. This CDR3 is built from 15 residues. V shed 6 bases, J shed 8 bases, and the junction held 9 bases outside the gene matches. In DNA, the CDR3 is TGTGCCAGCAGGCACACTAGCGGGAGTAACCATGAGCAGTTCTTC. Translation: CASRHTSGSNHEQFF.

This clone was detected only a few times. The genes are TRBV7-9 and TRBJ1-1; 7 bases agree with TRBD1. The CDR3 totals 17 residues. Trimming cost V 4 bases and J 1 base; bases outside gene matches: 12. Germline CDR1 reads SEHNR; CDR2 reads FQNEAQ (reference sequence). The CDR3 protein is CASSSNTETGTNTEAFF. The CDR3 bases are TGTGCCAGCAGCTCGAACACCGAGACAGGGACGAACACTGAAGCTTTCTTT.

This clone was seen a few times. This chain uses TRBV15 with TRBJ2-5; TRBD2 aligns across 7 bases. Per germline, CDR1 LNHNV and CDR2 YYDKDF (reference sequence). V shed 1 base, J shed 4 bases, and the junction held 9 bases outside the gene matches. CDR3 length equals 16 residues. The CDR3 here is CATSRGGRAGGETQYF. The CDR3 bases are TGTGCCACCAGCAGAGGAGGGAGGGCCGGGGGAGAGACCCAGTACTTC.